One and the same sample provided the 9 T cell receptor beta chains below, sequenced in a study of T-cell memory formation after mild COVID-19. TCRdb re-called the 5' RACE reads with MiXCR, one entry per CDR3 protein. Of roughly 410,000 distinct CDR3 sequences in the sample, approximately 24% are singletons; the top ten hold around 9%. Source material: PBMCs or a T cell subset sorted from them (not recorded which). The receptors originated from an adult woman who had mild COVID-19 (a few samples of this study predate the infection). Cell type and time point are not known.

V gene TRBV30 combines with J gene TRBJ1-1; no clear D. V was trimmed by 0 bases and J by 7 bases, leaving 6 bases between them. CDR1 GTSNPN and CDR2 SVGIG come from the germline V gene (reference sequence). The CDR3 runs 11 residues. The CDR3 DNA reads as TGTGCCTGGAGTGTGGGAATTGAAGCTTTCTTT. Translating it yields CAWSVGIEAFF.

V usage is TRBV12-3 or TRBV12-4 and J usage is TRBJ2-1; D might be TRBD1 or TRBD2, each matching 5 bases. V was cut by 6 bases and J by 3 bases, with 18 bases left in between. The CDR3 runs 16 residues. The CDR3 loop is CASSRLQGTVYNEQFF. DNA for the CDR3: TGTGCCAGCAGCCGACTTCAAGGGACGGTCTACAATGAGCAGTTCTTC.

This clonotype was observed a handful of times. The chain carries TRBV12-3 or TRBV12-4 and TRBJ2-7, with 8 nucleotides matching TRBD1. The CDR3 runs to 16 residues. With V trimmed by 6 bases and J by 2 bases, 12 bases remained unmatched. This chain's CDR3 is CASSSSPGQETYEQYF. DNA of the CDR3: TGTGCCAGCAGCTCCTCTCCGGGACAGGAGACCTACGAGCAGTACTTC.

This clonotype was counted only a few times. The chain couples TRBV12-3 or TRBV12-4 to TRBJ1-1; D is undetermined. Trimming took 5 bases from V and 5 from J, leaving 36 bases between them. There are 21 residues in the CDR3. The chain's CDR3 is CASSPDRPPGFRGWVWTEAFF. In DNA form, the CDR3 reads TGTGCCAGCAGTCCCGATCGTCCACCTGGATTCCGGGGATGGGTGTGGACTGAAGCTTTCTTT.

This clonotype was counted only a few times. The chain combines TRBV20-1 with TRBJ1-5; D is possibly TRBD1 (6 bases). Germline V gives CDR1 DFQATT, CDR2 SNEGSKA (reference sequence). The CDR3 loop spans 15 amino acids. V gave up 5 bases and J gave up 5 bases, with 19 bases separating them. The CDR3 region is CSAGRPQGRYQPQHF. CDR3 in DNA: TGCAGTGCTGGGCGCCCACAGGGACGGTATCAGCCCCAGCATTTT.

V gene TRBV6-5 combines with J gene TRBJ2-5, with 8 bases fitting TRBD1. J was trimmed by 5 bases and V by 5 bases; bases with no gene match: 4. The CDR3 is 13 residues long. CDR1 is MNHEY and CDR2 is SVGAGI in the germline V gene. CDR3 bases: TGTGCCAGCAGTGTCAGGGGGCTGGAGACCCAGTACTTC. It translates to CASSVRGLETQYF.

V and J are TRBV2 and TRBJ2-3; 7 bases line up with TRBD2. The CDR3 consists of 14 residues. Germline V gene sequence: CDR1 SNHLY, CDR2 FYNNEI. Trimming took 6 bases from V and 2 from J; bases not matched to a gene: 5. The CDR3 spells CASRGLGNTDTQYF. The CDR3 nucleotides read TGTGCCAGCAGAGGACTAGGAAACACAGATACGCAGTATTTT.

In this sample, this clonotype turned up a few times. This chain connects TRBV4-2 to TRBJ2-7, with 8 bases that match TRBD2. The CDR3 consists of 13 residues. V lost 1 base, J lost 7 bases, and 3 bases stayed unmatched. Germline CDR1 LGHNA, CDR2 YNFKEQ. CDR3 sequence: CASSQGTSREQYF. The CDR3 region has the DNA TGTGCCAGCAGCCAAGGGACTAGCAGAGAGCAGTACTTC.

The chain joins TRBV12-3 or TRBV12-4 to TRBJ2-7; D unresolved. This CDR3 contains 13 residues. V lost 2 bases, J lost 7 bases, and 12 bases lay in between. CDR3 sequence reads: CASSLLAVREQYF. In DNA form, the CDR3 reads TGTGCCAGCAGTTTACTGGCAGTACGGGAGCAGTACTTC.